These T cell receptor beta chains were read from a single sample in a study of T cell responses to AZD1222 COVID-19 vaccine. Repertoires were generated with immunoSEQ multiplex PCR, while TCRdb's copy carries only in-frame clones and drops some. The sample lists around 130,000 clones, 85% to 95% occurring once. The sequenced sample was peripheral blood, obtained on day 0 of AZD1222 vaccination. The receptors shown here come from an adult in good health. CDR3s include the opening cysteine and the closing phenylalanine or tryptophan. Fields, in order: CDR3 protein, CDR3 DNA, J gene, D gene, V gene, clone size. A D gene is named only where the DNA matches it firmly. Rows may omit the clone size; those that give it use once, few, many or a size class.

cdr3_aa: CASTIPGNYEQYF; cdr3_nt: TGTGCCAGCACCATTCCGGGAAACTACGAGCAGTACTTC; j_call: TRBJ2-7; d_call: -; v_call: TRBV28; clone_size: -
cdr3_aa: CASSYDGFNQPQHF; cdr3_nt: TGTGCCAGCAGTTATGACGGATTTAATCAGCCCCAGCATTTT; j_call: TRBJ1-5; d_call: -; v_call: TRBV6-2/TRBV6-3; clone_size: -
cdr3_aa: CSGDSSHQPQHF; cdr3_nt: TGCAGCGGGGACAGTTCTCATCAGCCCCAGCATTTT; j_call: TRBJ1-5; d_call: TRBD1; v_call: TRBV29-1; clone_size: -
cdr3_aa: CASASSGANTGELFF; cdr3_nt: TGTGCCAGCGCCTCTAGCGGGGCGAACACCGGGGAGCTGTTTTTT; j_call: TRBJ2-2; d_call: TRBD2; v_call: TRBV6-5; clone_size: -
cdr3_aa: CASSLLQGKYEQYF; cdr3_nt: TGTGCCAGCAGTTTGCTACAGGGGAAGTACGAGCAGTACTTC; j_call: TRBJ2-7; d_call: TRBD1; v_call: TRBV27; clone_size: -
cdr3_aa: CASSYWGARAYSNQPQHF; cdr3_nt: TGTGCCAGCAGTTATTGGGGCGCCCGTGCCTATAGCAATCAGCCCCAGCATTTT; j_call: TRBJ1-5; d_call: -; v_call: TRBV6-2/TRBV6-3; clone_size: -
cdr3_aa: CASSLAGGQGSNTIYF; cdr3_nt: TGTGCCAGCAGCTTGGCTGGGGGACAGGGCTCGAACACCATATATTTT; j_call: TRBJ1-3; d_call: TRBD1; v_call: TRBV5-4; clone_size: -
cdr3_aa: CASSGTGLVRGYGYTF; cdr3_nt: TGTGCCAGCTCCGGGACAGGGTTGGTTCGGGGCTATGGCTACACCTTC; j_call: TRBJ1-2; d_call: TRBD1; v_call: TRBV27; clone_size: -
cdr3_aa: CASSLQPPGQPNEKLFF; cdr3_nt: TGTGCCAGCAGCTTACAACCCCCGGGACAGCCTAATGAAAAACTGTTTTTT; j_call: TRBJ1-4; d_call: TRBD1; v_call: TRBV7-9; clone_size: -
cdr3_aa: CASSQGTANTEAFF; cdr3_nt: TGCGCCAGCAGCCAGGGGACGGCTAACACTGAAGCTTTCTTT; j_call: TRBJ1-1; d_call: -; v_call: TRBV4-1; clone_size: -
cdr3_aa: CAWSASLLGQGIYGYTF; cdr3_nt: TGTGCCTGGAGTGCGAGCCTGTTGGGACAGGGTATCTATGGCTACACCTTC; j_call: TRBJ1-2; d_call: TRBD1; v_call: TRBV30; clone_size: -
cdr3_aa: CASPVSTGELFF; cdr3_nt: TGTGCCAGTCCCGTCAGCACCGGGGAGCTGTTTTTT; j_call: TRBJ2-2; d_call: -; v_call: TRBV2; clone_size: -
cdr3_aa: CASSPRDRARADTQYF; cdr3_nt: TGTGCCAGCAGCCCTCGGGACAGGGCCAGGGCAGATACGCAGTATTTT; j_call: TRBJ2-3; d_call: TRBD1; v_call: TRBV9; clone_size: -
cdr3_aa: CASSLGAGLSSGNTIYF; cdr3_nt: TGTGCCAGCAGCTTGGGGGCAGGTTTGTCCTCTGGAAACACCATATATTTT; j_call: TRBJ1-3; d_call: -; v_call: TRBV5-6; clone_size: -
cdr3_aa: CASSQRDSTYEQYF; cdr3_nt: TGTGCCAGCAGCCAAAGGGACAGTACCTACGAGCAGTACTTC; j_call: TRBJ2-7; d_call: TRBD1; v_call: TRBV14; clone_size: once
cdr3_aa: CASSPNADTEAFF; cdr3_nt: TGTGCCAGCTCCCCGAACGCAGACACTGAAGCTTTCTTT; j_call: TRBJ1-1; d_call: -; v_call: TRBV18; clone_size: -
cdr3_aa: CASSLRGGEKLFF; cdr3_nt: TGTGCCAGCAGCCTAAGGGGTGGCGAAAAACTGTTTTTT; j_call: TRBJ1-4; d_call: -; v_call: TRBV14; clone_size: -
cdr3_aa: CASSLQGAPWQFF; cdr3_nt: TGTGCCAGCAGCTTGCAGGGGGCGCCTTGGCAGTTCTTC; j_call: TRBJ2-1; d_call: TRBD1; v_call: TRBV5-5; clone_size: -
cdr3_aa: CAWSVLSSGTQYF; cdr3_nt: TGTGCCTGGAGTGTACTTAGCAGTGGGACCCAGTACTTC; j_call: TRBJ2-5; d_call: -; v_call: TRBV30; clone_size: once